This T cell receptor (beta chain) was sequenced during a study of beta chain features in type 1 diabetes. Every isolated RNA sample was fully reverse transcribed, so sequencing captured expressed TCRB transcripts. Repertoires were generated with immunoSEQ multiplex PCR, while TCRdb's copy carries only in-frame clones and drops some. The sample holds 350,000 or so clones, around 19% seen once. Germline trimming cut 4 bases from V and 1 base from J; bases unmatched to any gene: 4. Germline V gene lookup returns CDR1 SEHNR and CDR2 FQNEAQ (reference sequence). The CDR3 is 15 residues long. The chain has TRBV7-9 and TRBJ2-3; 8 nucleotides align to TRBD2. The TCR originated in a woman aged 18-29 years in good health. The specimen was naive CD4+ T cells from blood. The CDR3 reads CASSSMGLGTDTQYF. In DNA, the CDR3 is TGTGCCAGCAGCTCTATGGGACTAGGCACAGATACGCAGTATTTT.